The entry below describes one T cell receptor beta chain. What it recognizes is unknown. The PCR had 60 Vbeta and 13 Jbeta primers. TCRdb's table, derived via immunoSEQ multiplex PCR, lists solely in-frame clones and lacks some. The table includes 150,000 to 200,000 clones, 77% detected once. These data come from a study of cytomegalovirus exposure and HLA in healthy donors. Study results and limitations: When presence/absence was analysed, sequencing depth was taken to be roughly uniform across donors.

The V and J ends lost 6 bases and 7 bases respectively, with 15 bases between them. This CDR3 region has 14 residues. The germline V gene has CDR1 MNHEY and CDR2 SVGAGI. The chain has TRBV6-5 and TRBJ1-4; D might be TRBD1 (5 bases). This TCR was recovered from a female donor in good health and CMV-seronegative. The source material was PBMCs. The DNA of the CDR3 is TGTGCCAGCAGAGAGGCAGGGAAAGTTGAAAAACTGTTTTTT. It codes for CASREAGKVEKLFF.